Reported below is one T cell receptor beta chain. What it binds is unknown. The data derive from a study of cytomegalovirus exposure and HLA in healthy donors. Overall study: The same platform was used for the 90 to 150 validation repertoires as for the 600 to 700 first-cohort repertoires, as reported in a later analysis.

The donors were in the roughly 130-subject validation cohort, distinct from the roughly 600-subject first cohort. CDR3 length: 13 residues. The germline CDR1 and CDR2 sequences are MNHEY and SVGAGI. Trimming stripped 0 bases from V and 6 bases from J, with 3 bases between. The table came from immunoSEQ multiplex PCR; TCRdb's copy has only in-frame clones and leaves some out. The sample gives about 360,000 clones, approximately 90% of which show up once; 0.83% is in the top ten. Whole-study results and caveats: Within the approximately 130 validation repertoires, first-cohort TCR clusters tended to co-occur, according to a later analysis.

The chain combines TRBV6-5 with TRBJ1-6; the D is unclear. The sample was PBMCs. This TCR came from a woman in her late teens or twenties in good health and CMV-seronegative. This chain's CDR3 is CASSYSLNSPLHF. As DNA, the CDR3 is TGTGCCAGCAGTTACTCCCTTAATTCACCCCTCCACTTT.